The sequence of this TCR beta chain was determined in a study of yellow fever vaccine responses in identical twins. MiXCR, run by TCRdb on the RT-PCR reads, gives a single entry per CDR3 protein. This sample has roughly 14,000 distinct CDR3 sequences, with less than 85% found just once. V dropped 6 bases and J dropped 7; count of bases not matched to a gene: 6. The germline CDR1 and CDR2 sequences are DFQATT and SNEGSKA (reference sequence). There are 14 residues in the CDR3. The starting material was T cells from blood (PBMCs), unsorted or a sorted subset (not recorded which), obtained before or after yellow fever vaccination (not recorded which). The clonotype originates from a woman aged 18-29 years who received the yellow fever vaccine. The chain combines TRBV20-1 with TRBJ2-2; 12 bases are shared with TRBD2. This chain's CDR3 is CSAPQLAGGGELFF. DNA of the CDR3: TGCAGTGCCCCCCAACTAGCGGGGGGCGGGGAGCTGTTTTTT.